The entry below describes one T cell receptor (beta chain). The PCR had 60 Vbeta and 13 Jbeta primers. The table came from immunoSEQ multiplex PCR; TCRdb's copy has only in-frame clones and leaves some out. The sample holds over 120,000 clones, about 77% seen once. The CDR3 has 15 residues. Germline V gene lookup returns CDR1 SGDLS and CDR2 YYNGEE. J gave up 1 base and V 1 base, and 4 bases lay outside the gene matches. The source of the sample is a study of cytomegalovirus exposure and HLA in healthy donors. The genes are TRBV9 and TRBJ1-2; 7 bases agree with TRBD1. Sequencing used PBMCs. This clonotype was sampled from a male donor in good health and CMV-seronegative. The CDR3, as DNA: TGTGCCAGCAGCGTATGGGACAGCTTTAACTATGGCTACACCTTC. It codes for CASSVWDSFNYGYTF. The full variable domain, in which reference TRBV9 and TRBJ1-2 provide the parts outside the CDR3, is DSGVTQTPKHLITATGQRVTLRCSPRSGDLSVYWYQQSLDQGLQFLIQYYNGEERAKGNILERFSAQQFPDLHSELNLSSLELGDSALYFCASSVWDSFNYGYTFGSGTRLTVV.